This note documents a single T cell receptor beta chain sequence. This sample was included in a study of blood T cell repertoires in COVID-19. On the study more broadly: Acute and convalescent COVID-19 samples came from the United States, Italy and Spain. T cells, B-cell-depleted T cells, or PBMCs supplied cDNA or gDNA.

The CDR3 totals 15 residues. CDR1 and CDR2 from the germline V gene are LGHDT and YNNKEL (reference sequence). The ends were cut back, 4 bases at V and 4 bases at J, with 14 bases in the middle. In the study's own analysis: Scientists estimated how many nucleated cells there were by amplifying reference gene primers. TCRdb keeps only in-frame clones here, not all; method: immunoSEQ multiplex PCR. V and J calls and clone size are copied from that table; D and trimming were computed from the DNA. Among roughly 200,000 clones listed, 83% were seen once. Exposed participants came across a COVID-19 case within 2 weeks before study entry.

Input material: PBMCs or T cells enriched from blood (not recorded which). The origin of this receptor is a woman aged 50 to 60 who had been exposed to COVID-19. The chain combines TRBV3-1 (or the pseudogene TRBV3-2) with TRBJ1-3, with a weak D call TRBD1 (5 bases). CDR3 nucleotide sequence: TGTGCCAGCAGCCCCAGGGTAGGGTCCGGAAACACCATATATTTT. It codes for CASSPRVGSGNTIYF.